The entry below describes one TCR beta chain. What this receptor recognizes is not known. This sample is drawn from a study of T cells expressing NK-cell markers (dated by TCRdb to the early 2020s). Background for the entire study: Several donors provided sorted CD3+CD56+NKG2C+, CD3+CD56+NKG2C- and CD3+CD56-NKG2C+ T-cell subsets, whose TCR beta-chain repertoires were profiled. Of the eight sequenced donors, seven were found to be HCMV-seropositive and one was found to be HCMV-seronegative. All eight donors whose samples were sequenced were randomly selected healthy volunteers, three of them men and five women. Sequencing of the libraries produced 2 x 150 bp reads on Illumina HiSeq 2000/2500, MiSeq or NextSeq. Overall results and qualifications from the work: In six donors, the dominant CD3+CD56+NKG2C+ clonotypes were among the top 10 CD8+ clonotypes and accounted for about 1.0-7.5% of CD8+ T cells. Those dominant clonotypes were again the most abundant among CD3+CD56-NKG2C+ cells in a handful of donors, at roughly 25-60.1%. Whether the expanded NKG2C-expressing T cell clones were specific for HCMV antigens was left unclear.

Sequenced using an Illumina HiSeq 2000. The TCR beta cDNA libraries were made using 5'RACE template switching, a step that added both a universal primer site and unique molecular identifiers. Priming for cDNA synthesis came from the TCR beta constant segment, and two successive PCR amplification steps followed. In the authors' own workflow: MIGEC handled demultiplexing of the reads and grouping by UMI, while MiTCR was used to assemble and quantify clonotypes. To exclude erroneous sequences, only TCR cDNA sequences supported by at least two reads were retained. The tcR package was used for downstream repertoire analysis, and clonotypes were matched between fractions using CDR3 nucleotide sequence together with V segment. VDJmatch was used to annotate antigen specificity against VDJdb, with one amino acid substitution in CDR3 allowed. TCRdb reprocessed the reads, and each CDR3 protein sequence is entered once, without DNA. TCRdb's processing, not the authors' own work, is the source of the V and J calls. The sample table gives more than 250,000 distinct CDR3 sequences. 0.39% of the sample is in the top ten clones.

Sequences SGHRS (CDR1) and YFSETQ (CDR2) are obtained from the germline V gene. The CDR3 covers 15 residues, taking in both the cysteine and the phenylalanine. No DNA was logged. HCMV serostatus was determined by detecting HCMV-specific IgG in serum with a commercial ELISA kit. Peripheral blood mononuclear cells were isolated from blood by Ficoll density gradient centrifugation. The sample was blood T cells: a sorted CD56 or NKG2C T cell subset, CD4+ or CD8+ T cells, or bulk PBMC T cells (not recorded which). The receptor was derived from a man between 18 and 29 years old in good health. Donor details come from another sample of the same person, matched by shared clones. This chain is built from TRBV5-1 and TRBJ2-7; no DNA is available, so the TRBD1 call from TCRdb remains unchecked. This receptor carries the CDR3 CASSSGTGWVHEQYF.